This TCR beta chain was captured in a study of blood T cell repertoires in COVID-19. Assay: immunoSEQ multiplex PCR; the TCRdb copy retains only in-frame clones and omits some. The profile shows approximately 280,000 clones, more than 75% of them singletons. The CDR3 is made up of 15 amino acids. CDR1 is MDHEN, CDR2 SYDVKM, per germline. V lost 6 bases and J lost 6; bases outside the gene matches: 10. This sequence joins TRBV28 and TRBJ2-1, with 8 bases aligning to TRBD1. Material: peripheral blood. This receptor was obtained from a woman aged 25 to 39 who had recovered from COVID-19. Written as DNA, the CDR3 is TGTGCCAGCAGGGGGCGACAGGGGTCAAGCAATGAGCAGTTCTTC. The encoded protein is CASRGRQGSSNEQFF.